This T cell receptor beta chain came from a study of T cells in Graves' hyperthyroidism and ophthalmopathy. Amplification yielded TCR beta CDR3 regions, with RNA transcripts as the source. The TCR CDR3 first-round RT-PCR relied on the HTBI primer set. MiXCR, applied by TCRdb to the multiplex PCR reads, yields one record per CDR3 protein. The sample lists 250,000 to 300,000 distinct CDR3 sequences, roughly 15% occurring once. Clinicians diagnosed patients from clinical symptoms, serum thyroxine and TRAb, thyroid ultrasound and orbital computed tomography. This clonotype was observed many times. The receptor's source is a woman aged 50 to 60 with Graves' hyperthyroidism that later progressed to Graves' ophthalmopathy. Sequenced input: blood.

Here the CDR3 reads CASSLRTGTGEQYF. DNA of the CDR3: TGTGCCAGCAGCCTACGGACAGGCACTGGCGAGCAGTACTTC. The chain recombines TRBV2 with TRBJ2-7, with 7 nucleotides matching TRBD1. The V segment lost 6 bases and the J segment 6 bases; nucleotides outside the gene matches: 11. The germline CDR1 and CDR2 sequences are SNHLY and FYNNEI. The CDR3 totals 14 residues.